A selection of T cell receptor beta chains follows, all from one sample in a study of shared clonotypes between healthy human individuals. TCRdb's table, derived via immunoSEQ multiplex PCR, lists solely in-frame clones and lacks some. The sample shows hundreds of thousands of clones, less than 85% of them seen only once. The sequenced material came from memory CD4+ T cells sorted from blood. These receptors were obtained from a woman between 25 and 40 years old in good health. The CDR3 runs from the conserved cysteine through the conserved F or W. D genes are given only for firm matches. Clone size, where shown, is once, few, many, or a class for clones that have expanded.

clone size	V gene	J gene	D gene	CDR3 DNA	CDR3 protein
-	TRBV19	TRBJ2-2	TRBD1	TGTGCCAGCAAGAAGGGCAGGGGGACCGGGGAGCTGTTTTTT	CASKKGRGTGELFF
few	TRBV19	TRBJ1-5	-	TGTGCCAGTAGTATGGGACACGGGAACCTTCAGCCCCAGCATTTT	CASSMGHGNLQPQHF
-	TRBV6-1	TRBJ1-4	TRBD1	TGTGCCAGCACGGGACAGTGGACTGAAAAACTGTTTTTT	CASTGQWTEKLFF
many	TRBV9	TRBJ1-1	TRBD1	TGTGCCAGCAGCGTAGACAGGGGCACTGAAGCTTTCTTT	CASSVDRGTEAFF
once	TRBV4-2	TRBJ1-1	-	TGTGCCAGCAGGGGGCAGGACACTGAAGCTTTCTTT	CASRGQDTEAFF
once	TRBV29-1	TRBJ1-2	TRBD1	TGCAGCGGAGGACAGGGCTCGGGGTATGGCTACACCTTC	CSGGQGSGYGYTF
-	TRBV5-1	TRBJ2-7	-	TGCGCCAGCAGCTTGGCCGGCACGAGCTCCTACGAGCAGTACTTC	CASSLAGTSSYEQYF
-	TRBV19	TRBJ2-6	-	TGTGCCAGTAGTGGTTCAGAGACTTATTCTACTGGGGCCAACGTCCTGACTTTC	CASSGSETYSTGANVLTF
-	TRBV5-1	TRBJ2-3	-	TGCGCCAGCAGTTTGGGTGGGTCTGGAGATACGCAGTATTTT	CASSLGGSGDTQYF
-	TRBV28	TRBJ2-7	-	TGTGCCAGCACCGCCCCCGGGACTGTTACCTACGAGCAGTACTTC	CASTAPGTVTYEQYF
many	TRBV5-1	TRBJ1-5	-	TGCGCCAGCACCTTTCGGCAGCCCCAGCATTTT	CASTFRQPQHF
-	TRBV5-1	TRBJ2-1	-	TGCGCCAGCAGCTCTCGGGGGGCGGAGAGGTATGAGCAGTTCTTC	CASSSRGAERYEQFF
once	TRBV6-5	TRBJ1-4	TRBD1	TGTGCCAGCAGTTACGGGACAGGCCATAATGAAAAACTGTTTTTT	CASSYGTGHNEKLFF
-	TRBV21-1	TRBJ2-5	-	TGTGCCAGCTGGAGCAGTAGCGGGAGGGCGGGAGGAGAGACCCAGTACTTC	CASWSSSGRAGGETQYF
once	TRBV7-9	TRBJ2-3	-	TGTGCCAGCAGCTTTTACAGAAGTGGTTCAGATACGCAGTATTTT	CASSFYRSGSDTQYF
-	TRBV28	TRBJ2-7	TRBD1	TGTGCCACCGAGACAATCGGGACAGCCTTCTACGAGCAGTACTTC	CATETIGTAFYEQYF
few	TRBV2	TRBJ1-1	-	TGTGCCAGCGCTGGGGGTGACACTGAAGCTTTCTTT	CASAGGDTEAFF
-	TRBV28	TRBJ2-3	-	TGTGCCAGCAGTTTGGTTCTCACAGATACGCAGTATTTT	CASSLVLTDTQYF